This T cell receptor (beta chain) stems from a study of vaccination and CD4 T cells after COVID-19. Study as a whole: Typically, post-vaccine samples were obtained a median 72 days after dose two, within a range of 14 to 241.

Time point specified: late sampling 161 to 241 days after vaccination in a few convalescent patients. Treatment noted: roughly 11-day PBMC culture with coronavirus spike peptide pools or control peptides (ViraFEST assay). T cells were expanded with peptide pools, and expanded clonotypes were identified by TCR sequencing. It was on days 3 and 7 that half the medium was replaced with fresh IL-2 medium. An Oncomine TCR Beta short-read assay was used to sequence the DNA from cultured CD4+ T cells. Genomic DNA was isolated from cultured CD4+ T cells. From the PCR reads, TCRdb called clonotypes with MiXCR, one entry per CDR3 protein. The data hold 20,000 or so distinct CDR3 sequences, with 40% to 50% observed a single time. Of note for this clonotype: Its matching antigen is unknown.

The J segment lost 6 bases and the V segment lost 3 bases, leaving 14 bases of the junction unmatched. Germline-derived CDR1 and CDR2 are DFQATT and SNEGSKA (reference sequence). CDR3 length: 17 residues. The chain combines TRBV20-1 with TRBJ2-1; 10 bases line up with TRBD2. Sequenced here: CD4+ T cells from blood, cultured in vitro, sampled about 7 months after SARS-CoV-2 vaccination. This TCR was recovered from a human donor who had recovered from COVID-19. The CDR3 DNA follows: TGCAGTGCTAGGAGACTAGCGGGTTCTTCCGCGTTCAATGAGCAGTTCTTC. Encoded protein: CSARRLAGSSAFNEQFF.